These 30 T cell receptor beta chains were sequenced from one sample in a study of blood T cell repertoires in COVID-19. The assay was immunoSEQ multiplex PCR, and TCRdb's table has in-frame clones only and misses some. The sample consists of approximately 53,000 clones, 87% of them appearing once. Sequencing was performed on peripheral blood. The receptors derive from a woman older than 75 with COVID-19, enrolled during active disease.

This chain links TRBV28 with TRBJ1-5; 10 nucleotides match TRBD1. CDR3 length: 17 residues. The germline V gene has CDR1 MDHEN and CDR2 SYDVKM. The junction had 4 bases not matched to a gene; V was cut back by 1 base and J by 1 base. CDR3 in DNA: TGTGCCAGCAGTTTATTCGGGACAGGGGTGAGCAATCAGCCCCAGCATTTT. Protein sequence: CASSLFGTGVSNQPQHF. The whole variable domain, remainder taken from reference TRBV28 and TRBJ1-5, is DVKVTQSSRYLVKRTGEKVFLECVQDMDHENMFWYRQDPGLGLRLIYFSYDVKMKEKGDIPEGYSVSREKKERFSLILESASTNQTSMYLCASSLFGTGVSNQPQHFGDGTRLSIL.

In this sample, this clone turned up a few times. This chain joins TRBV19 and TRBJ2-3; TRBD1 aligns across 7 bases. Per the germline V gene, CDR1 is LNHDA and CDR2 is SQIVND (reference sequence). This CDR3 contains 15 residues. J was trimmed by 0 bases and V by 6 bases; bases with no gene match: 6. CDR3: CASSPQGVSTDTQYF. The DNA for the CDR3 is TGTGCCAGTAGCCCGCAGGGGGTGAGCACAGATACGCAGTATTTT.

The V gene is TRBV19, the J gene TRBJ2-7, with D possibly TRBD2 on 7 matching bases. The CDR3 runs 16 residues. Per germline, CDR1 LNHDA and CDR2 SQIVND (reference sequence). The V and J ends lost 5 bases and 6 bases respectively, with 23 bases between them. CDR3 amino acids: CASSATRGGLLREQYF. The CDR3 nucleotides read TGTGCCAGTAGTGCCACGAGGGGGGGCCTGCTACGCGAGCAGTACTTC.

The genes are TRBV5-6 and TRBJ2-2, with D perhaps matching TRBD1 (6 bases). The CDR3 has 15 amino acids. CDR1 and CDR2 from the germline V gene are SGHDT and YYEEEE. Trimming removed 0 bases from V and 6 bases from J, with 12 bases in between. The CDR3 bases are TGTGCCAGCAGCTTGGACAGGGTAGGGTCCGGGGAGCTGTTTTTT. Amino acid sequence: CASSLDRVGSGELFF.

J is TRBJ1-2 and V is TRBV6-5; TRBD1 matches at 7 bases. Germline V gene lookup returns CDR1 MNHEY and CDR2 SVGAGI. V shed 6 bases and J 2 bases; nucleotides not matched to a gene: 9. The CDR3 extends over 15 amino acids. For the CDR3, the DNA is TGTGCCAGCAGACTCGCAGGGGGTGGGAACTATGGCTACACCTTC. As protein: CASRLAGGGNYGYTF.

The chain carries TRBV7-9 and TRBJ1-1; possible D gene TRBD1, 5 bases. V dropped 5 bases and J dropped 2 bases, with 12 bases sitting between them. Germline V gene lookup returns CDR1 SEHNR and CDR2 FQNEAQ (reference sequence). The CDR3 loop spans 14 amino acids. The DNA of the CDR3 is TGTGCCAGCAGCCGCGTGGGGCCCAACACTGAAGCTTTCTTT. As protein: CASSRVGPNTEAFF.

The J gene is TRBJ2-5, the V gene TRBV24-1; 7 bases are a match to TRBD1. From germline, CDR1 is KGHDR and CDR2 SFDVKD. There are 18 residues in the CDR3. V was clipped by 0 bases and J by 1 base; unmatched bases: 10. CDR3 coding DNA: TGTGCCACCAGTGATTTGCTTACGGGACAGACTCTCCAAGAGACCCAGTACTTC. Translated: CATSDLLTGQTLQETQYF.

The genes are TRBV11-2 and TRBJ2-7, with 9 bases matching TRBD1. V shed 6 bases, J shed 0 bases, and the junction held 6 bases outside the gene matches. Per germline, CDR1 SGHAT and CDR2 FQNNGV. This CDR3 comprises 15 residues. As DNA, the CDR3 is TGTGCCAGCAGGGGACAGGGCAAAAGCTCCTACGAGCAGTACTTC. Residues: CASRGQGKSSYEQYF.

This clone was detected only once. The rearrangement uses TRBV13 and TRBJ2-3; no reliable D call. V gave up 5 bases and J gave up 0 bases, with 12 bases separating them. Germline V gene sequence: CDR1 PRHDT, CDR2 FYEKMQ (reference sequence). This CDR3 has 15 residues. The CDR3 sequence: CASSEQIFSTDTQYF. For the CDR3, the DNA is TGTGCCAGCAGCGAACAGATCTTTAGCACAGATACGCAGTATTTT.

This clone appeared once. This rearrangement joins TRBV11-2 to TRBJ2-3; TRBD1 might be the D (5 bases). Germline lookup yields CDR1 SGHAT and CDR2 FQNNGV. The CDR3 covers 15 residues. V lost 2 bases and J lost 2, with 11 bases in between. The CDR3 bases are TGTGCCAGCAGCTTACTGGACATATTCACAGATACGCAGTATTTT. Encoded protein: CASSLLDIFTDTQYF.

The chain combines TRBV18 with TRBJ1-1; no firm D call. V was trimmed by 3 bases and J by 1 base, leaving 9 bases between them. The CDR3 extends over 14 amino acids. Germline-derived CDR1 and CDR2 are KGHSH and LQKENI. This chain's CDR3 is CASSPGLTNTEAFF. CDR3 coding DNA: TGTGCCAGCTCACCCGGACTGACGAACACTGAAGCTTTCTTT.

The CDR3 region is CAISVLGQNNEQFF. The CDR3 DNA reads as TGTGCCATCAGTGTGCTCGGACAGAACAATGAGCAGTTCTTC. V gene TRBV10-3 combines with J gene TRBJ2-1, with a tentative D call TRBD1 (6 bases). V shed 4 bases and J shed 5 bases, with 12 bases lying between them. CDR3 length: 14 amino acids. CDR1 is ENHRY and CDR2 is SYGVKD in the germline V gene.

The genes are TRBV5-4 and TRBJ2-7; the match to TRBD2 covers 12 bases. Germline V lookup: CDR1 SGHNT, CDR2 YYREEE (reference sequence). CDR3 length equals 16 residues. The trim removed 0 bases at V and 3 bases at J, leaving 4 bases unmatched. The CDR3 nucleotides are TGTGCCAGCAGCTTGGGTCTAGCGGGGGGGCTCTACGAGCAGTACTTC. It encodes CASSLGLAGGLYEQYF.

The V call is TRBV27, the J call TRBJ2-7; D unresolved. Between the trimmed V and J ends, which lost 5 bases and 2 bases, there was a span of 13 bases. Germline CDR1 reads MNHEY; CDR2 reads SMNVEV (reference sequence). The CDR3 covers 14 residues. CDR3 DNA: TGTGCCAGCAGTACAATACAGAGAACCTACGAGCAGTACTTC. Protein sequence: CASSTIQRTYEQYF.

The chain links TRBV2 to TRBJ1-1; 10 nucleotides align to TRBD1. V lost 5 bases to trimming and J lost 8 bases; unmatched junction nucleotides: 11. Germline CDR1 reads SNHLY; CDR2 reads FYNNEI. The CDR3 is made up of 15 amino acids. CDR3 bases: TGTGCCAGCAGTTCCCAGGGGACAGGGGTTATCGAAGCTTTCTTT. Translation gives CASSSQGTGVIEAFF.

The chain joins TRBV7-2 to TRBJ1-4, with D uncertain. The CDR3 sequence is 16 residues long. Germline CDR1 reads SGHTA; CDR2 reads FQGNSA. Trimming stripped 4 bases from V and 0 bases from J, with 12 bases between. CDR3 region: CASSSAARATNEKLFF. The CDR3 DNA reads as TGTGCCAGCAGCTCCGCCGCACGCGCAACTAATGAAAAACTGTTTTTT.

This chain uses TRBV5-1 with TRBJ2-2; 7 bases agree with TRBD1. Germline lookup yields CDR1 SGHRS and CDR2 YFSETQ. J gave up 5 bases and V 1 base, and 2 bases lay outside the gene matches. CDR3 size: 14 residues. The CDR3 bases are TGCGCCAGCAGCTTGAAACAGGGGACCGGGGAGCTGTTTTTT. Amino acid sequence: CASSLKQGTGELFF.

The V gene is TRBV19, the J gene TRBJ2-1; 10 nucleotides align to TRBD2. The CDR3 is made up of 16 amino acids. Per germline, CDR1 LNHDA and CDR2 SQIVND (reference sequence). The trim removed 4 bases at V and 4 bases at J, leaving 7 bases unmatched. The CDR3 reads CASSTLAGAMYNEQFF. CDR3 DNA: TGTGCCAGTAGTACTCTAGCGGGGGCCATGTACAATGAGCAGTTCTTC.

The chain's CDR3 is CASSLTRGTGSYEQYF. The CDR3 coding sequence is TGCGCCAGCAGCCTAACTCGCGGGACTGGGTCTTACGAGCAGTACTTC. This rearrangement joins TRBV5-1 to TRBJ2-7; weak D call: TRBD2 (6 bases). V lost 4 bases and J lost 4, with 21 bases in between. This CDR3 is built from 16 residues. In germline, CDR1 is SGHRS, CDR2 YFSETQ.

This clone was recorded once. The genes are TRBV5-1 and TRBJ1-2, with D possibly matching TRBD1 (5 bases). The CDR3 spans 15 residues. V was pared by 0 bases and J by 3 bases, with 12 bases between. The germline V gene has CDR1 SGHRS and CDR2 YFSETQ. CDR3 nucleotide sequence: TGCGCCAGCAGCTTGGGTACGGCGGGGGACTATGGCTACACCTTC. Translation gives CASSLGTAGDYGYTF.

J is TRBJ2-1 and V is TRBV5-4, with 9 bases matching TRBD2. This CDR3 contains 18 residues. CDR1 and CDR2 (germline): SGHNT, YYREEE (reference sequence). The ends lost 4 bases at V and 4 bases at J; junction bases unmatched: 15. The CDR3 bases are TGTGCCAGCAGCGCACCCACCCGAACTAGCGGGTCTTACAATGAGCAGTTCTTC. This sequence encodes CASSAPTRTSGSYNEQFF. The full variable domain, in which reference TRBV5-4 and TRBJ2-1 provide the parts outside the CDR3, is ETGVTQSPTHLIKTRGQQVTLRCSSQSGHNTVSWYQQALGQGPQFIFQYYREEENGRGNFPPRFSGLQFPNYSSELNVNALELDDSALYLCASSAPTRTSGSYNEQFFGPGTRLTVL.

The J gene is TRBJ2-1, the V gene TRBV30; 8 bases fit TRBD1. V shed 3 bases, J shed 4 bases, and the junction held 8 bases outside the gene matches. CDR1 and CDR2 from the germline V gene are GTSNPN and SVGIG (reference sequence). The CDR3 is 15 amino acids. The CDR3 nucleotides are TGTGCCTGGAGGACGGGGGACAGGAATTACAATGAGCAGTTCTTC. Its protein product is CAWRTGDRNYNEQFF.

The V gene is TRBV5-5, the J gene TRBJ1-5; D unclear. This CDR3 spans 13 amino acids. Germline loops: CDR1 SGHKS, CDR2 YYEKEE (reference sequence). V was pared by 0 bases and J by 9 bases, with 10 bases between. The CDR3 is CASSLGPEGPQHF. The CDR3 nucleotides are TGTGCCAGCAGCTTGGGCCCCGAGGGGCCCCAGCATTTT. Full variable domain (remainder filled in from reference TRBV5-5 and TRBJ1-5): DAGVTQSPTHLIKTRGQQVTLRCSPISGHKSVSWYQQVLGQGPQFIFQYYEKEERGRGNFPDRFSARQFPNYSSELNVNALLLGDSALYLCASSLGPEGPQHFGDGTRLSIL.

CDR3 bases: TGTGCCAGTAGTATAAGGCCCGGACTAGCGCTAAGGAATGAGCAGTTCTTC. Translating it yields CASSIRPGLALRNEQFF. The chain joins TRBV19 to TRBJ2-1; 9 nucleotides line up with TRBD2. The germline CDR1 and CDR2 sequences are LNHDA and SQIVND (reference sequence). The CDR3 is 17 residues long. V gave up 2 bases and J gave up 7 bases; unmatched junction bases: 12.

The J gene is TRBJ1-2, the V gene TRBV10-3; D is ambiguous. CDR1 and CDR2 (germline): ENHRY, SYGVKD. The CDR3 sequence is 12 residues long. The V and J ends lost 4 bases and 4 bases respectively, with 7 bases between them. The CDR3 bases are TGTGCCATCAGTGGAACAGCCTATGGCTACACCTTC. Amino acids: CAISGTAYGYTF.

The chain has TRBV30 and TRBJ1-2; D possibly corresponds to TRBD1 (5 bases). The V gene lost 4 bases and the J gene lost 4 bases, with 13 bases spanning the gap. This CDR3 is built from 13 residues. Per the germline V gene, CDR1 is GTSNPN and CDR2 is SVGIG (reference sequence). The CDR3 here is CAWKWRGGYGYTF. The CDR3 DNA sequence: TGTGCCTGGAAATGGCGGGGGGGCTATGGCTACACCTTC.

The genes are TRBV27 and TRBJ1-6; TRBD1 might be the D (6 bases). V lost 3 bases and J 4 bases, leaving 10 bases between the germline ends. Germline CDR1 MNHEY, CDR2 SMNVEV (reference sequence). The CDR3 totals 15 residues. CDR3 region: CASSLGAGYNSPLHF. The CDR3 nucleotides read TGTGCCAGCAGTTTGGGGGCGGGTTATAATTCACCCCTCCACTTT.

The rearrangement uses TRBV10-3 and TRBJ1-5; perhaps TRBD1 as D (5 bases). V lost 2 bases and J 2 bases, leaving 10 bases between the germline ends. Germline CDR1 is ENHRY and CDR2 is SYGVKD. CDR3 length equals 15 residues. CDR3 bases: TGTGCCATCAGTGAGAGAGAACAGGGCAATCAGCCCCAGCATTTT. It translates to CAISEREQGNQPQHF.

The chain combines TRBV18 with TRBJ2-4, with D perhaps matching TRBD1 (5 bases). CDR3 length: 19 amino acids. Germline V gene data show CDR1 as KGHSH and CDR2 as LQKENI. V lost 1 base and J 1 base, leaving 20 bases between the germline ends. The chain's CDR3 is CASSPRIAQGYSAKNIQYF. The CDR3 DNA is TGTGCCAGCTCACCACGAATCGCCCAGGGATATTCTGCCAAAAACATTCAGTACTTC.

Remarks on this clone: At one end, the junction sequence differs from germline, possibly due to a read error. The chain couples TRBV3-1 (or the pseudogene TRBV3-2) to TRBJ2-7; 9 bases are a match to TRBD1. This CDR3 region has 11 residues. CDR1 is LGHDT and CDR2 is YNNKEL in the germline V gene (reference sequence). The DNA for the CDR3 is TGTGCCAGCAGCGAAGGGACAGGGCTGTTCTTC. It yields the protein CASSEGTGLFF.